The 9 T cell receptor beta chains listed next were all sequenced from one sample in a study of OX40 agonist ivuxolimab in advanced cancers. The assay was immunoSEQ multiplex PCR, and TCRdb's table has in-frame clones only and misses some. This table holds more than 60,000 clones, roughly 81% found once. The source material was CD4+ or CD8+ T cells sorted from blood, sampled in a trial of the OX40 agonist ivuxolimab. The source of these receptors is an adult with an advanced solid tumor such as melanoma, head and neck, liver or kidney cancer.

V is TRBV18 and J is TRBJ1-1; D may be TRBD1 (5 bases). This CDR3 is built from 15 residues. V gave up 3 bases and J gave up 0 bases, with 11 bases separating them. The germline V gene has CDR1 KGHSH and CDR2 LQKENI. The CDR3 loop is CASSPQGIMNTEAFF. The CDR3 nucleotides are TGTGCCAGCTCACCCCAGGGAATTATGAACACTGAAGCTTTCTTT. Drawing the rest from reference TRBV18 and TRBJ1-1, the complete variable domain is NAGVMQNPRHLVRRRGQEARLRCSPMKGHSHVYWYRQLPEEGLKFMVYLQKENIIDESGMPKERFSAEFPKEGPSILRIQQVVRGDSAAYFCASSPQGIMNTEAFFGQGTRLTVV.

The chain is built from TRBV10-1 and TRBJ2-3; 7 nucleotides match TRBD1. Germline-derived CDR1 and CDR2 are WNHNN and SYGVQD (reference sequence). The J segment lost 5 bases and the V segment lost 3 bases, leaving 8 bases of the junction unmatched. There are 15 residues in the CDR3. CDR3 protein: CASSESQGVLDTQYF. Written as DNA, the CDR3 is TGCGCCAGCAGTGAAAGCCAGGGGGTATTAGATACGCAGTATTTT.

The CDR3 sequence: CASSLMEVRHTEAFF. The CDR3 DNA sequence: TGTGCCAGCAGCTTAATGGAGGTCAGACACACTGAAGCTTTCTTT. The chain employs TRBV7-2 and TRBJ1-1; D unresolved. In germline, CDR1 is SGHTA, CDR2 FQGNSA. Trimming shortened V by 2 bases and J by 3 bases, and 13 bases separated the two germline ends. This CDR3 comprises 15 residues. Full variable domain (outside the CDR3, taken from reference TRBV7-2 and TRBJ1-1): GAGVSQSPSNKVTEKGKDVELRCDPISGHTALYWYRQSLGQGLEFLIYFQGNSAPDKSGLPSDRFSAERTGGSVSTLTIQRTQQEDSAVYLCASSLMEVRHTEAFFGQGTRLTVV.

This chain joins TRBV30 and TRBJ2-5; no clear D gene. The V gene lost 2 bases and the J gene lost 3 bases, with 7 bases spanning the gap. Germline CDR1 is GTSNPN and CDR2 is SVGIG (reference sequence). This CDR3 is 12 amino acids long. CDR3 loop: CAWSLSEETQYF. CDR3 coding DNA: TGTGCCTGGAGTTTGTCAGAAGAGACCCAGTACTTC.

V usage is TRBV2 and J usage is TRBJ2-3, with 9 bases identical to TRBD2. Trimming took 4 bases from V and 0 from J; bases not matched to a gene: 5. This CDR3 is built from 16 residues. Germline CDR1 reads SNHLY; CDR2 reads FYNNEI. CDR3 coding DNA: TGTGCCAGCAGTGGGGCGGGGGGGATTAGCACAGATACGCAGTATTTT. Its translation: CASSGAGGISTDTQYF.

The chain has TRBV19 and TRBJ2-7, with D uncertain. Germline assignment: CDR1 LNHDA and CDR2 SQIVND (reference sequence). V lost 2 bases, J lost 6 bases, and 17 bases lay in between. The CDR3 covers 15 residues. The CDR3 sequence: CASSIIAATGLEQYF. In DNA, the CDR3 is TGTGCCAGTAGTATAATCGCCGCCACCGGGCTCGAGCAGTACTTC.

This chain joins TRBV6-6 and TRBJ1-1; 7 nucleotides align to TRBD1. Germline values: CDR1 MNHNY, CDR2 SVGAGI (reference sequence). With V trimmed by 6 bases and J by 1 base, 2 bases remained unmatched. The CDR3 is 13 residues long. Here the CDR3 DNA reads TGTGCCAGCAGACGGGACAGGAACACTGAAGCTTTCTTT. Protein sequence: CASRRDRNTEAFF.

V is TRBV5-4 and J is TRBJ1-6; D unclear. Trimming left V 2 bases short and J 6 bases short, with 12 bases between. CDR3 length equals 15 residues. Germline assignment: CDR1 SGHNT and CDR2 YYREEE (reference sequence). CDR3: CASSLGAVRNSPLHF. The CDR3 coding sequence is TGTGCCAGCAGCTTAGGTGCAGTTCGTAATTCACCCCTCCACTTT.

Notes on this clone: At one end, the junction sequence differs from germline, possibly due to a read error. The chain combines TRBV5-4 with TRBJ2-3, with unresolved D. This CDR3 contains 12 residues. Germline lookup yields CDR1 SGHNT and CDR2 YYREEE (reference sequence). In nucleotides, the CDR3 is TGCGCCAGCAGCCAAGAATGGGATACGCAGTATTTT. It specifies CASSQEWDTQYF.